The present T cell receptor beta chain was sequenced within a study of cytomegalovirus exposure and HLA in healthy donors. Study-level points and caveats: Researchers left out some V segments, among them TRBV6-2 and TRBV6-3, as indistinguishable.

A remark on this clone: Antigen specificity is unknown.

13 Jbeta primers and 60 Vbeta primers were used for the PCR. Some clones are missing from TCRdb's copy, which holds only in-frame ones; the method was immunoSEQ multiplex PCR. The sample includes some 69,000 clones, 79% of them seen just once. The V gene end was trimmed by 5 bases and the J gene end by 4 bases; junction bases not matched to a gene: 11. Germline-derived CDR1 and CDR2 are LNHNV and YYDKDF (reference sequence). This CDR3 region has 16 residues. The sample consisted of PBMCs. The chain recombines TRBV15 with TRBJ1-5; 7 nucleotides agree with TRBD1. This clonotype was sampled from a woman younger than 45 in good health and CMV-seronegative. The CDR3 region has the DNA TGTGCCACCAGCCAGGCAGGGGGAAAACTAAATCAGCCCCAGCATTTT. It is translated as CATSQAGGKLNQPQHF.